This TCR beta chain is from a study of CD8+ T cells in alopecia areata. Study-level background: The SALT score measured affected scalp surface percentage in treated patients.

RNA was extracted and reverse transcribed into cDNA as the sequencing template. Sequencing used immunoSEQ multiplex PCR; TCRdb keeps in-frame clones, though not all of them. The table has about 220,000 clones, about 57% seen once. As concerns this clone: As yet, its antigen is unknown. A read error may produce the germline difference seen at one junction end.

The study, taken as a whole, reports: Scalp clonality, together with expanded CD8+ clones among the top 100, fell significantly with tofacitinib.

CDR3 length equals 13 residues. CDR1 and CDR2 (germline): SGHVS, FQNEAQ. The treatment: oral pan-JAK inhibitor, 5-10 mg twice daily. Samples from alopecia areata patients were lesional scalp punch biopsies and peripheral blood. The TCR was taken from a human donor with alopecia areata. The chain uses TRBV7-8 and TRBJ1-1, with 7 bases that match TRBD1. The specimen comprised CD4+ T cells sorted from blood, sampled at week 4, from a patient treated with tofacitinib. CDR3 sequence reads: CASSTDRNSEAFF. For the CDR3, the DNA is TGTGCCAGCAGCACGGACAGGAACTCTGAAGCTTTCTTT. The full variable domain, rest sourced from reference TRBV7-8 and TRBJ1-1, is GAGVSQSPRYKVAKRGQDVALRCDPISGHVSLFWYQQALGQGPEFLTYFQNEAQLDKSGLPSDRFFAERPEGSVSTLKIQRTQQEDSAVYLCASSTDRNSEAFFGQGTRLTVV.